This TCR beta chain appears in the sequencing data of a study of blood T cell repertoires in COVID-19. The CDR3 has 13 residues. Trimming left V 5 bases short and J 5 bases short, with 10 bases between. Germline V gives CDR1 MGHDK, CDR2 SYGVNS. Libraries were prepared by immunoSEQ multiplex PCR; TCRdb keeps only in-frame clonotypes and omits some of them. The sample shows some 100,000 clones, just over 90% of them seen only once. V gene TRBV25-1 combines with J gene TRBJ1-5; no clear D gene. The sequence came from a man aged 55 to 70 with acute or convalescent COVID-19. The sequenced sample consisted of peripheral blood. In DNA form, the CDR3 reads TGTGCCAGCAGTAACACGGGTGATCAGCCCCAGCATTTT. Protein product: CASSNTGDQPQHF.